Here is one T cell receptor beta chain with its context. Its antigen is currently unknown. Clones were read by immunoSEQ multiplex PCR, and TCRdb kept only the in-frame ones, dropping some. This table has some 100,000 clones, around 92% appearing once. These data come from a study of siplizumab effects on memory and regulatory T cells. In germline, CDR1 is SNHLY, CDR2 FYNNEI. This CDR3 is 12 amino acids long. Deletions cut 4 bases from V and 10 bases from J, with 11 bases between. General study results and limits: The authors mapped only a minor fraction of alloreactive clones to unstimulated subsets. Alloreactive sequences traceable to unstimulated CD4+ memory cells were significantly reduced by siplizumab.

The source material was Tregs sorted from blood. The chain combines TRBV2 with TRBJ2-1; no reliable D call. The sequence was obtained from a human donor in good health. The chain's CDR3 is CASSGSPWEQFF. The CDR3 region has the DNA TGTGCCAGCAGTGGTAGCCCCTGGGAGCAGTTCTTC.